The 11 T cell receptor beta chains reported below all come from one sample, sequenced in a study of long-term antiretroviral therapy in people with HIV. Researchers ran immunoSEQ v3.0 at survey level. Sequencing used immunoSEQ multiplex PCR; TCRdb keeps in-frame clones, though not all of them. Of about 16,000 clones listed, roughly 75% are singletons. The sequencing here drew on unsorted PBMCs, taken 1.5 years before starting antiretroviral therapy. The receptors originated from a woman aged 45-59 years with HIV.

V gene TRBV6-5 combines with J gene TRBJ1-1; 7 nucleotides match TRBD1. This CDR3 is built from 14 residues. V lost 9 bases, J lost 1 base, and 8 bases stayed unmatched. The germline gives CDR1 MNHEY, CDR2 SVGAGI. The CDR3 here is CASTQGIGNTEAFF. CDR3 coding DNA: TGTGCCAGTACACAGGGGATTGGGAACACTGAAGCTTTCTTT.

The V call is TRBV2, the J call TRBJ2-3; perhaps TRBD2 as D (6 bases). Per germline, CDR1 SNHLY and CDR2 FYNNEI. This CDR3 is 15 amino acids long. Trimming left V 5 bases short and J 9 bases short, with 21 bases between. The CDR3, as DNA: TGTGCCAGCAGTTTAAACGGGACTCCTCGGTTGACGCAGTATTTT. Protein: CASSLNGTPRLTQYF.

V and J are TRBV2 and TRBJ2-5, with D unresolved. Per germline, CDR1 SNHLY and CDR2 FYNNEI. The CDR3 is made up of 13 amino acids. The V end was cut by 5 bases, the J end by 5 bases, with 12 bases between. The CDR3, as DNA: TGTGCCAGCAGTCGCCTAATCGGGGAGACCCAGTACTTC. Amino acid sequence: CASSRLIGETQYF.

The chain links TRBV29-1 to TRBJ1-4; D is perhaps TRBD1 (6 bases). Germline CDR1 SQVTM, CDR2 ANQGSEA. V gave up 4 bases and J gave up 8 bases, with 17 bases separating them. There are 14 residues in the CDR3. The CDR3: CSVGASGAGEKLFF. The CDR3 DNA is TGCAGCGTTGGAGCTTCAGGGGCCGGGGAAAAACTGTTTTTT.

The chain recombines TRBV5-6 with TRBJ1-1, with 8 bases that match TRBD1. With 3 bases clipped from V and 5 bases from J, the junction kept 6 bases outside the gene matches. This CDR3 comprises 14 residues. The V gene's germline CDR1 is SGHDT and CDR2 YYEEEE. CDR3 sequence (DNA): TGTGCCAGCAGCTCCGACAGGGGAGGAACTGAAGCTTTCTTT. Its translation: CASSSDRGGTEAFF.

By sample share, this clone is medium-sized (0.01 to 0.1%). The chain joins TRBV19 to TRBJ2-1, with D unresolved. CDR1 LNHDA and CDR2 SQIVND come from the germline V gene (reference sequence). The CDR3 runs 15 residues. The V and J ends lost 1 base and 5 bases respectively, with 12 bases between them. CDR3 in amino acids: CASSIGGRANNEQFF. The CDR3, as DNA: TGTGCCAGTAGTATAGGTGGAAGGGCCAACAATGAGCAGTTCTTC.

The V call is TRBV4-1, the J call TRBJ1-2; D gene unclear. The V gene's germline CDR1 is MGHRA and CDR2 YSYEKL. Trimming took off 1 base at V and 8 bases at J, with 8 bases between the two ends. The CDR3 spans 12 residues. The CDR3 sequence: CASSQGGSGYTF. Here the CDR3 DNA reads TGCGCCAGCAGCCAAGGAGGGTCCGGCTACACCTTC.

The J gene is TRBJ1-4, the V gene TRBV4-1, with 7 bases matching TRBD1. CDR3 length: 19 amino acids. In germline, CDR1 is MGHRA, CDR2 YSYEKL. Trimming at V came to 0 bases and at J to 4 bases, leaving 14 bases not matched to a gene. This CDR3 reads CASSQDRRQGGRGNEKLFF. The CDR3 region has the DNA TGCGCCAGCAGCCAAGATCGGCGGCAGGGGGGAAGAGGTAATGAAAAACTGTTTTTT.

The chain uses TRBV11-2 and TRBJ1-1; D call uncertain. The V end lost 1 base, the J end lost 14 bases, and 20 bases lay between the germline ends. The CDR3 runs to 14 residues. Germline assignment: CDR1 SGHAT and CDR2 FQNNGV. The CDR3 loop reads CASSLGVMMGSLFF. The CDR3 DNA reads TGTGCCAGCAGCTTAGGTGTGATGATGGGGTCCCTCTTCTTT.

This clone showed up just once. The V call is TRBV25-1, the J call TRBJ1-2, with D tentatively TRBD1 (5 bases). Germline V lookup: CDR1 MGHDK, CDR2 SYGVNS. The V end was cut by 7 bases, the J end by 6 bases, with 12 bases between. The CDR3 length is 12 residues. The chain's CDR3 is CASNRDVDGYTF. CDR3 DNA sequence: TGTGCCAGCAATCGGGACGTTGATGGCTACACCTTC.

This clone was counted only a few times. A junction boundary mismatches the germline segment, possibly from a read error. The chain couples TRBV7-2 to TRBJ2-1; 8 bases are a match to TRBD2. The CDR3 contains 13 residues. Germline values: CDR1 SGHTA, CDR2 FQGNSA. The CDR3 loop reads CASSLGMGLELFF. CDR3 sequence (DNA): TGTGCCAGCAGCTTAGGGATGGGACTAGAGCTGTTCTTC.